This TCR beta chain is drawn from a study of beta chain features in type 1 diabetes. The study, taken as a whole, reports: Patients with Type 1 diabetes showed moderately but significantly shorter TCRB CDR3s in all four CD4+ subsets.

This clone was counted ten times or more. The antigen is unknown. Other nucleotide sequences from this sample produce the same CDR3. Sequenced material consisted of expressed TCRB transcripts (all of the isolated RNA was reverse transcribed). The method was immunoSEQ multiplex PCR; TCRdb's version includes in-frame clones alone and lacks a portion of them. The data contain 55,000 to 80,000 clones, 45% to 50% of them singletons. Between the trimmed V and J ends, which lost 5 bases and 1 base, there was a span of 11 bases. This CDR3 comprises 14 residues. Germline V lookup: CDR1 SEHNR, CDR2 FQNEAQ (reference sequence).

The chain uses TRBV7-9 and TRBJ2-5, with a tentative D call TRBD2 (5 bases). Sample: central memory CD4+ T cells from blood. The TCR sequence derives from a man between 25 and 39 years old with type 1 diabetes. As DNA, the CDR3 is TGTGCCAGCAGCCCCTTGAGGGCCCAAGAGACCCAGTACTTC. Amino acid sequence: CASSPLRAQETQYF.